The 30 T cell receptor beta chains below come from one sample, sequenced in a study of blood T cell repertoires in COVID-19. Only in-frame clones appear in the TCRdb table, and some are missing; sequencing was by immunoSEQ multiplex PCR. The data show over 150,000 clones, 75% to 80% seen once. The specimen was peripheral blood. All receptors derive from a man aged 80 or over with acute or convalescent COVID-19.

The chain employs TRBV7-8 and TRBJ1-1; 11 bases fit TRBD1. This CDR3 is 16 amino acids long. The trim removed 5 bases at V and 2 bases at J, leaving 7 bases unmatched. Germline assignment: CDR1 SGHVS and CDR2 FQNEAQ. The CDR3 sequence is CASSPRTGGGNTEAFF. The CDR3 DNA reads as TGTGCCAGCAGCCCCCGGACAGGGGGCGGTAACACTGAAGCTTTCTTT.

This rearrangement joins TRBV7-2 to TRBJ1-2; 7 bases agree with TRBD1. CDR1 SGHTA and CDR2 FQGNSA come from the germline V gene. J lost 8 bases, V lost 7 bases, and 19 bases had no gene match. This CDR3 spans 16 amino acids. The CDR3 DNA sequence: TGTGCCAGCACGACTTCCGAAACGACAGGGACAATAGGCTACACCTTC. Translation gives CASTTSETTGTIGYTF.

Only a few counts were recorded for this clone. The CDR3: CASSLSGVENSPLHF. DNA of the CDR3: TGTGCCAGCAGTTTATCCGGGGTCGAAAATTCACCCCTCCACTTT. The chain employs TRBV27 and TRBJ1-6; unclear D gene. V was cut by 0 bases and J by 7 bases, with 10 bases left in between. The CDR3 loop spans 15 amino acids. The germline V gene has CDR1 MNHEY and CDR2 SMNVEV (reference sequence).

This chain connects TRBV9 to TRBJ2-5; TRBD1 is a possible D gene (5 bases). With 3 bases removed from V and 5 bases from J, the gap between germline ends came to 17 bases. Germline CDR1 is SGDLS and CDR2 is YYNGEE. The CDR3 has 15 amino acids. The CDR3 nucleotides are TGTGCCAGCAGCGCGAGATCTGGACATCTGGAGACCCAGTACTTC. Translating it yields CASSARSGHLETQYF.

The chain joins TRBV19 to TRBJ1-1, with 8 nucleotides matching TRBD1. Germline V CDR1 and CDR2: LNHDA, SQIVND (reference sequence). Trimming removed 10 bases from V and 5 bases from J; junction bases left unmatched: 9. CDR3 size: 13 residues. DNA of the CDR3: TGTGCCACCCTTACAGGGGGGTGGACTGAAGCTTTCTTT. Its translation: CATLTGGWTEAFF.

This chain uses TRBV6-5 with TRBJ1-2; TRBD1 matches at 9 bases. The ends lost 7 bases at V and 5 bases at J; junction bases unmatched: 11. Germline V gene data show CDR1 as MNHEY and CDR2 as SVGAGI. The CDR3 totals 15 residues. This CDR3 is CASNGGTGKGYGYTF. CDR3 DNA: TGTGCCAGCAACGGAGGGACAGGGAAGGGGTATGGCTACACCTTC.

This CDR3 reads CASKRQGSDQPQHF. In nucleotides, the CDR3 is TGTGCCAGTAAACGACAGGGTTCGGATCAGCCCCAGCATTTT. The J gene is TRBJ1-5, the V gene TRBV19, with 7 nucleotides matching TRBD1. From germline, CDR1 is LNHDA and CDR2 SQIVND (reference sequence). After removal of 7 bases from V and 5 bases from J, the junction contained 8 bases not matched to a gene. The CDR3 is 14 residues long.

CDR3 residues: CASSSGGTDTQYF. In DNA, the CDR3 is TGTGCCAGTAGTTCCGGGGGAACAGATACGCAGTATTTT. The chain has TRBV19 and TRBJ2-3, with a possible D match to TRBD2 (6 bases). Germline assignment: CDR1 LNHDA and CDR2 SQIVND (reference sequence). The CDR3 has 13 residues. V lost 5 bases, J lost 3 bases, and 9 bases lay in between.

In its sample, this clone was seen a few times. The gene calls are TRBV6-2 or TRBV6-3 and TRBJ2-1; 14 bases are shared with TRBD2. The V and J ends lost 0 bases and 4 bases, in that order; junction bases with no gene match: 2. Per germline, CDR1 MNHEY and CDR2 SVGEGT. The length of the CDR3 is 17 residues. CDR3 nucleotide sequence: TGTGCCAGCAGTTACTCGGGACTAGCGGGGGTTTACAATGAGCAGTTCTTC. This codes for CASSYSGLAGVYNEQFF.

In this sample, this clone turned up a few times. This rearrangement joins TRBV5-6 to TRBJ1-3, with TRBD1 matching over 8 bases. Per the germline V gene, CDR1 is SGHDT and CDR2 is YYEEEE. Trimming at V came to 4 bases and at J to 0 bases, leaving 9 bases not matched to a gene. This CDR3 is built from 17 residues. CDR3 bases: TGTGCCAGCAGCCTCCCCAGGGGGCTCCACTCTGGAAACACCATATATTTT. Protein product: CASSLPRGLHSGNTIYF.

This clone has just a few counts. The V and J genes are TRBV3-1 (or the pseudogene TRBV3-2) and TRBJ1-2, with no clear D. The V gene lost 4 bases and the J gene lost 7 bases, with 22 bases spanning the gap. CDR3 length equals 16 residues. CDR1 LGHDT and CDR2 YNNKEL come from the germline V gene (reference sequence). As DNA, the CDR3 is TGTGCCAGCAGCCTCGGAGGCGGGCGCGACTCGGCTGGCTACACCTTC. Encoded protein: CASSLGGGRDSAGYTF.

The chain recombines TRBV10-3 with TRBJ1-5; 8 positions agree with TRBD1. CDR3 size: 14 residues. Trimming removed 10 bases from V and 5 bases from J; junction bases left unmatched: 10. Looked up from germline, CDR1 is ENHRY and CDR2 is SYGVKD. CDR3 sequence: CATQDRDADQPQHF. CDR3 nucleotide sequence: TGTGCCACCCAGGACAGGGACGCAGATCAGCCCCAGCATTTT.

V is TRBV18 and J is TRBJ2-3, with a weak D call TRBD2 (6 bases). This CDR3 comprises 13 residues. V lost 1 base to trimming and J lost 5 bases, with 7 bases between them. Germline assignment: CDR1 KGHSH and CDR2 LQKENI. In DNA form, the CDR3 reads TGTGCCAGCTCACCACGGAGGGAAGATACGCAGTATTTT. Encoded protein: CASSPRREDTQYF.

This clone was seen only once. V and J are TRBV24-1 and TRBJ2-1; 9 nucleotides align to TRBD1. The length of the CDR3 is 15 residues. Germline lookup yields CDR1 KGHDR and CDR2 SFDVKD. J lost 8 bases, V lost 9 bases, and 13 bases had no gene match. CDR3 DNA sequence: TGTGCCACCGGAAGAACAGGGGGCGCGGGCGATGAGCAGTTCTTC. Translated, it gives CATGRTGGAGDEQFF.

This clone was observed a handful of times. The chain carries TRBV3-1 (or the pseudogene TRBV3-2) and TRBJ1-3; D is uncertain. Trimming stripped 5 bases from V and 0 bases from J, with 14 bases between. The CDR3 is 16 amino acids. CDR1 and CDR2 from the germline V gene are LGHDT and YNNKEL (reference sequence). The CDR3 reads CASSSLGGLSGNTIYF. The CDR3 DNA is TGTGCCAGCAGCTCCCTCGGAGGGCTCTCTGGAAACACCATATATTTT.

This clone was recorded a few times. J is TRBJ2-2 and V is TRBV3-1 (or the pseudogene TRBV3-2); 8 bases align to TRBD2. The germline V gene has CDR1 LGHDT and CDR2 YNNKEL (reference sequence). V lost 2 bases, J lost 5 bases, and 7 bases stayed unmatched. The CDR3 spans 16 residues. This CDR3 is CASSQLGGAGTGELFF. CDR3 sequence (DNA): TGTGCCAGCAGCCAACTCGGGGGGGCCGGGACCGGGGAGCTGTTTTTT.

The J gene is TRBJ2-2, the V gene TRBV10-3, with a tentative D call TRBD1 (6 bases). Germline CDR1 ENHRY, CDR2 SYGVKD. The CDR3 has 15 residues. V was trimmed by 2 bases and J by 5 bases, leaving 12 bases between them. Here the CDR3 reads CAISELQGSTGELFF. In nucleotides, the CDR3 is TGTGCCATCAGTGAGCTCCAGGGGAGTACCGGGGAGCTGTTTTTT.

The sample holds a few counts of this clone. The chain uses TRBV14 and TRBJ2-5, with D possibly TRBD2 on 6 matching bases. Per germline, CDR1 SGHDN and CDR2 FVKESK. Trimming left V 1 base short and J 1 base short, with 7 bases between. There are 14 residues in the CDR3. CDR3 residues: CASSQAGAQETQYF. CDR3 nucleotide sequence: TGTGCCAGCAGCCAAGCGGGAGCCCAAGAGACCCAGTACTTC. Complete variable domain (other parts from reference TRBV14 and TRBJ2-5): EAGVTQFPSHSVIEKGQTVTLRCDPISGHDNLYWYRRVMGKEIKFLLHFVKESKQDESGMPNNRFLAERTGGTYSTLKVQPAELEDSGVYFCASSQAGAQETQYFGPGTRLLVL.

The rearrangement uses TRBV6-2 or TRBV6-3 and TRBJ1-3; 8 nucleotides line up with TRBD1. The length of the CDR3 is 20 residues. CDR1 is MNHEY and CDR2 is SVGEGT in the germline V gene. V lost 0 bases and J lost 4; bases outside the gene matches: 17. The CDR3 protein is CASSYSSRQGKGLSGNTIYF. The CDR3 region has the DNA TGTGCCAGCAGTTACTCATCGCGACAGGGGAAAGGCTTGTCCGGAAACACCATATATTTT.

This chain connects TRBV5-1 to TRBJ1-3; 8 nucleotides match TRBD1. V gave up 0 bases and J gave up 5 bases; unmatched junction bases: 16. The CDR3 extends over 19 amino acids. Germline loops: CDR1 SGHRS, CDR2 YFSETQ. The CDR3 coding sequence is TGCGCCAGCAGCTTGGTTCCCCCGGGACAGGCTTTTGGTAGAAACACCATATATTTT. Protein product: CASSLVPPGQAFGRNTIYF.

The chain employs TRBV3-1 (or the pseudogene TRBV3-2) and TRBJ2-1; 7 positions agree with TRBD2. The CDR3 contains 14 residues. Germline V gives CDR1 LGHDT, CDR2 YNNKEL (reference sequence). Trimming at V came to 1 base and at J to 7 bases, leaving 4 bases not matched to a gene. CDR3 amino acids: CASSQGYSGNEQFF. For the CDR3, the DNA is TGTGCCAGCAGCCAAGGATATAGCGGGAATGAGCAGTTCTTC.

This clone was counted only a few times. The V and J genes are TRBV6-5 and TRBJ1-1; D is undetermined. V gave up 2 bases and J gave up 4 bases, with 11 bases separating them. There are 14 residues in the CDR3. Germline V lookup: CDR1 MNHEY, CDR2 SVGAGI. This CDR3 reads CASSYLGPATEAFF. CDR3 sequence (DNA): TGTGCCAGCAGTTACCTTGGCCCCGCCACTGAAGCTTTCTTT.

The genes are TRBV24-1 and TRBJ2-3, with 12 nucleotides matching TRBD2. The CDR3 spans 14 residues. Germline values: CDR1 KGHDR, CDR2 SFDVKD. V lost 9 bases and J lost 6; bases outside the gene matches: 6. The DNA for the CDR3 is TGTGCCACCGGAGCTAGCGGGGGGGCGGATACGCAGTATTTT. Amino acid sequence: CATGASGGADTQYF.

The J gene is TRBJ2-1, the V gene TRBV7-9; maybe TRBD1 (6 bases). This CDR3 contains 16 residues. Germline assignment: CDR1 SEHNR and CDR2 FQNEAQ (reference sequence). V lost 1 base and J lost 5, with 15 bases in between. In DNA form, the CDR3 reads TGTGCCAGCAGCTTAGGGCAGGGGATCGGAAACAATGAGCAGTTCTTC. It translates to CASSLGQGIGNNEQFF.

The table lists this clone with a few counts. The V and J genes are TRBV9 and TRBJ1-6; maybe TRBD1 (5 bases). The CDR3 length is 15 residues. Trimming left V 3 bases short and J 5 bases short, with 12 bases between. Germline assignment: CDR1 SGDLS and CDR2 YYNGEE. The CDR3: CASSEGTTNNSPLHF. The CDR3, as DNA: TGTGCCAGCAGCGAGGGGACTACTAATAATTCACCCCTCCACTTT.

The J gene is TRBJ2-7, the V gene TRBV7-9; D gene uncertain. V lost 3 bases and J 2 bases, leaving 8 bases between the germline ends. The CDR3 has 13 amino acids. CDR1 and CDR2 from the germline V gene are SEHNR and FQNEAQ (reference sequence). CDR3 bases: TGTGCCAGCAGCTTTGACACGGCCTACGAGCAGTACGTC. Protein sequence: CASSFDTAYEQYV.

The rearrangement links TRBV11-2 to TRBJ2-7; 8 bases are shared with TRBD2. Germline-derived CDR1 and CDR2 are SGHAT and FQNNGV. This CDR3 is built from 16 residues. The V gene end was trimmed by 2 bases and the J gene end by 6 bases; junction bases not matched to a gene: 12. The CDR3 sequence is CASSLTGGTRGSEQYV. The CDR3 coding sequence is TGTGCCAGCAGCTTAACGGGGGGGACCAGGGGCTCCGAGCAGTACGTC.

The chain couples TRBV6-5 to TRBJ2-5; a possible D gene is TRBD1 (8 bases). The CDR3 length is 14 residues. Germline CDR1 MNHEY, CDR2 SVGAGI. The V gene lost 7 bases and the J gene lost 5 bases, with 17 bases spanning the gap. The CDR3 protein is CASNRGGRRETQYF. CDR3 in DNA: TGTGCCAGCAACAGGGGGGGCCGGCGGGAGACCCAGTACTTC.

This chain connects TRBV27 to TRBJ1-5, with 7 bases identical to TRBD1. Per germline, CDR1 MNHEY and CDR2 SMNVEV (reference sequence). The CDR3 covers 14 residues. After removal of 5 bases from V and 2 bases from J, the junction contained 3 bases not matched to a gene. CDR3 residues: CASSPGTGNQPQHF. Written as DNA, the CDR3 is TGTGCCAGCAGTCCCGGGACAGGCAATCAGCCCCAGCATTTT.

V and J are TRBV5-1 and TRBJ1-4; 9 bases are a match to TRBD1. The CDR3 has 14 amino acids. V dropped 3 bases and J dropped 8; count of bases not matched to a gene: 5. Looked up from germline, CDR1 is SGHRS and CDR2 is YFSETQ. The CDR3 coding sequence is TGCGCCAGCAGCTGGACAGGGGTGGGCGAAAAACTGTTTTTT. Protein sequence: CASSWTGVGEKLFF.